The clone carrying this TCR beta chain was seen a few times. The source of the sample is a study of PD-1 blockade in classical Hodgkin lymphoma. Profiling relied on immunoSEQ multiplex PCR, and the TCRdb table lists in-frame clones only, not all of them. The sample lists 64,000 or so clones, about 90% occurring once. Specified time point: cycle 4 day 1 (C4D1), after more than five weeks of nivolumab. Following autologous stem cell transplantation, relapse occurred in every patient, and exposure to brentuximab vedotin varied. The origin of this receptor is a human donor with classical Hodgkin lymphoma. Here the sequenced sample was peripheral blood mononuclear cells (PBMCs), taken before the fourth cycle of nivolumab.

This CDR3 reads CASSDHTPTGHEQYF. CDR3 sequence (DNA): TGCGCCAGCAGTGACCACACACCCACGGGCCACGAGCAGTACTTC. The chain couples TRBV10-1 to TRBJ2-7, with D unclear. Trimming removed 3 bases at V and 5 bases at J, with 17 bases between. Germline V gene data show CDR1 as WNHNN and CDR2 as SYGVQD (reference sequence). This CDR3 region has 15 residues.